One sample yielded the 17 T cell receptor beta chains listed below, sequenced in a study of blood T cell repertoires in COVID-19. This table comes from immunoSEQ multiplex PCR, and its TCRdb copy is limited to in-frame clones, with some not included. The sample contains some 140,000 clones, around 81% of which appear only once. The sample was peripheral blood. These TCRs come from a woman aged 60 to 75 with active or convalescent COVID-19.

DNA for the CDR3: TGTGCCAGCAGCCAACCCGACCTAGCGGGGGGTCCTTACGAGCAGTACGTC. It yields the protein CASSQPDLAGGPYEQYV. The V gene is TRBV3-1 (or the pseudogene TRBV3-2), the J gene TRBJ2-7; 11 bases are a match to TRBD2. The CDR3 is 17 amino acids. Per the germline V gene, CDR1 is LGHDT and CDR2 is YNNKEL (reference sequence). V was pared by 2 bases and J by 4 bases, with 10 bases of the junction left unmatched.

This chain connects TRBV6-2 or TRBV6-3 to TRBJ2-3, with D possibly TRBD2 on 5 matching bases. In germline, CDR1 is MNHEY, CDR2 SVGEGT. CDR3 length: 14 residues. V lost 2 bases and J lost 2, with 8 bases in between. The CDR3: CASSYVGITDTQYF. The CDR3 nucleotides read TGTGCCAGCAGTTACGTCGGGATCACAGATACGCAGTATTTT.

For the CDR3, the DNA is TGTGCCAGCAGCGACGGGAATCAGCCCCAGCATTTT. Protein sequence: CASSDGNQPQHF. The chain joins TRBV27 to TRBJ1-5; unclear D gene. Deletions cut 6 bases from V and 4 bases from J, with 7 bases between. The CDR3 is 12 residues long. CDR1 is MNHEY and CDR2 is SMNVEV in the germline V gene (reference sequence).

The chain has TRBV27 and TRBJ2-7; tentative D call: TRBD1 (5 bases). The germline CDR1 and CDR2 sequences are MNHEY and SMNVEV (reference sequence). Trimming stripped 2 bases from V and 2 bases from J, with 19 bases between. The CDR3 contains 17 residues. The CDR3 loop is CASSLTRTRGRAYEQYF. Here the CDR3 DNA reads TGTGCCAGCAGTTTAACCCGAACAAGGGGCAGGGCCTACGAGCAGTACTTC.

The chain combines TRBV6-2 or TRBV6-3 with TRBJ2-1; the match to TRBD2 covers 11 bases. Germline values: CDR1 MNHEY, CDR2 SVGEGT. The CDR3 has 16 residues. The J segment lost 7 bases and the V segment lost 4 bases, leaving 9 bases of the junction unmatched. Here the CDR3 DNA reads TGTGCCAGCAGTTCCCCCCTAGCGGGAGGAAGGAATGAGCAGTTCTTC. Its translation is CASSSPLAGGRNEQFF.

The chain couples TRBV19 to TRBJ2-3, with TRBD2 matching over 8 bases. Per the germline V gene, CDR1 is LNHDA and CDR2 is SQIVND (reference sequence). V was clipped by 11 bases and J by 5 bases; unmatched bases: 9. The CDR3 runs 13 residues. CDR3 coding DNA: TGTGCCTGTAAGCGGGAGTATGGAGATACGCAGTATTTT. Protein sequence: CACKREYGDTQYF. Drawing the rest from reference TRBV19 and TRBJ2-3, the complete variable domain is DGGITQSPKYLFRKEGQNVTLSCEQNLNHDAMYWYRQDPGQGLRLIYYSQIVNDFQKGDIAEGYSVSREKKESFPLTVTSAQKNPTAFYLCACKREYGDTQYFGPGTRLTVL.

The rearrangement links TRBV6-6 to TRBJ1-1; TRBD1 aligns across 7 bases. The length of the CDR3 is 13 residues. The germline gives CDR1 MNHNY, CDR2 SVGAGI (reference sequence). J lost 0 bases, V lost 11 bases, and 6 bases had no gene match. As DNA, the CDR3 is TGTGCCTACAGGGGCGATATGAACACTGAAGCTTTCTTT. Translated, it gives CAYRGDMNTEAFF.

The gene calls are TRBV6-5 and TRBJ2-3, with TRBD2 as a possible D gene (6 bases). The CDR3 spans 14 residues. V lost 6 bases, J lost 3 bases, and 13 bases lay in between. Per germline, CDR1 MNHEY and CDR2 SVGAGI. The CDR3 region has the DNA TGTGCCAGCAGGGAGGGACGCCGAACAGATACGCAGTATTTT. This sequence encodes CASREGRRTDTQYF.

The rearrangement uses TRBV5-6 and TRBJ2-2; D gene uncertain. The CDR3 contains 12 residues. The ends were cut back, 1 base at V and 6 bases at J, with 4 bases in the middle. Germline CDR1 reads SGHDT; CDR2 reads YYEEEE. The CDR3 DNA sequence: TGTGCCAGCAGCTTGCTCGCCGGGGAGCTGTTTTTT. Encoded protein: CASSLLAGELFF. The full variable domain, with the rest looked up from reference TRBV5-6 and TRBJ2-2, is DAGVTQSPTHLIKTRGQQVTLRCSPKSGHDTVSWYQQALGQGPQFIFQYYEEEERQRGNFPDRFSGHQFPNYSSELNVNALLLGDSALYLCASSLLAGELFFGEGSRLTVL.

This clone was picked up one time. The rearrangement links TRBV12-3 or TRBV12-4 to TRBJ2-2, with D hard to call. With 7 bases removed from V and 5 bases from J, the gap between germline ends came to 11 bases. This CDR3 has 13 residues. CDR3 protein: CASIPTLTGELFF. CDR3 DNA: TGTGCCAGCATTCCTACCCTTACCGGGGAGCTGTTTTTT.

The chain combines TRBV9 with TRBJ2-5; a possible D gene is TRBD2 (5 bases). V shed 0 bases and J shed 4 bases, with 19 bases lying between them. The CDR3 runs 17 residues. CDR1 is SGDLS and CDR2 is YYNGEE in the germline V gene. CDR3 nucleotides: TGTGCCAGCAGCGTAGCGGTCGCAGCGGTTGGCAGAGAGACCCAGTACTTC. Encoded protein: CASSVAVAAVGRETQYF.

V gene TRBV27 combines with J gene TRBJ1-1, with TRBD1 identical over 8 bases. CDR3 length: 13 amino acids. V was pared by 6 bases and J by 3 bases, with 3 bases of the junction left unmatched. CDR1 and CDR2 from the germline V gene are MNHEY and SMNVEV (reference sequence). The CDR3 nucleotides are TGTGCCAGCAGACGACAGGGGTACACTGAAGCTTTCTTT. Translating it yields CASRRQGYTEAFF.

This rearrangement joins TRBV28 to TRBJ1-6; 7 bases fit TRBD1. After removal of 6 bases from V and 10 bases from J, the junction contained 12 bases not matched to a gene. The CDR3 consists of 15 residues. Germline V gene sequence: CDR1 MDHEN, CDR2 SYDVKM. CDR3 region: CASSLPTGERSPLHF. The DNA of the CDR3 is TGTGCCAGCAGCTTACCCACAGGGGAGCGGTCACCCCTCCACTTT.

Only one count was recorded for this clone. This sequence joins TRBV18 and TRBJ1-1, with D unclear. Germline values: CDR1 KGHSH, CDR2 LQKENI. The CDR3 is 12 residues long. V dropped 6 bases and J dropped 4 bases, with 9 bases sitting between them. The CDR3 protein is CASSQAGTEAFF. The CDR3 nucleotides read TGTGCCAGCTCTCAGGCTGGCACTGAAGCTTTCTTT.

In this sample, this clone turned up many times. CDR3 coding DNA: TGTGCCAGCAGTGAAAGGGCGGGGCCCGACACCGGGGAGCTGTTTTTT. It specifies CASSERAGPDTGELFF. This chain connects TRBV6-1 to TRBJ2-2; tentatively, D is TRBD2 (6 bases). Trimming removed 2 bases at V and 3 bases at J, with 13 bases between. CDR1 is MNHNS, CDR2 SASEGT, per germline. This CDR3 contains 16 residues.

The rearrangement joins TRBV6-4 to TRBJ2-1, with D possibly being TRBD1 (6 bases). The CDR3 contains 13 residues. Trimming removed 2 bases at V and 9 bases at J, with 11 bases between. From germline, CDR1 is MRHNA and CDR2 SNTAGT. The CDR3 sequence: CASSDRGSAEQFF. The CDR3 bases are TGTGCCAGCAGTGACAGGGGGAGCGCTGAGCAGTTCTTC.

This clone was detected only a few times. The rearrangement uses TRBV7-9 and TRBJ2-5; D uncertain. V gave up 0 bases and J gave up 2 bases, with 4 bases separating them. CDR3 size: 13 residues. Germline V CDR1 and CDR2: SEHNR, FQNEAQ (reference sequence). The CDR3, as DNA: TGTGCCAGCAGCTTAGCGCAGCAAGAGACCCAGTACTTC. Translated: CASSLAQQETQYF. Drawing the rest from reference TRBV7-9 and TRBJ2-5, the complete variable domain is DTGVSQNPRHKITKRGQNVTFRCDPISEHNRLYWYRQTLGQGPEFLTYFQNEAQLEKSRLLSDRFSAERPKGSFSTLEIQRTEQGDSAMYLCASSLAQQETQYFGPGTRLLVL.